In its sample, the clone carrying this T cell receptor (beta chain) was seen a few times. A junction end diverges from the germline sequence, so it may reflect a read error. The data were taken from a study of T-cell reconstitution after alpha-beta-depleted transplantation in children. Germline loops: CDR1 SGHVS, CDR2 FQNEAQ. The CDR3 spans 12 residues. Preparation of the TCRbeta library involved a method that used unique molecular identifiers. In TCRdb, the PCR reads were re-called with MiXCR into one record per CDR3 protein. The data show almost 400,000 distinct CDR3 sequences, with around 21% seen just once and 3% to 4.5% held by the top ten.

The sequence was collected from a human donor who donated a stem cell graft to a child with acute myeloid leukemia. The starting material was PBMCs from the stem cell graft donor, obtained from the stem cell graft. The J gene is TRBJ2-1, the V gene TRBV7-8; TRBD2 aligns across 13 bases. CDR3 in DNA: TGTGCCAGCAGCTCCGCGGGACTAGCGGGAATATTC. Encoded protein: CASSSAGLAGIF.